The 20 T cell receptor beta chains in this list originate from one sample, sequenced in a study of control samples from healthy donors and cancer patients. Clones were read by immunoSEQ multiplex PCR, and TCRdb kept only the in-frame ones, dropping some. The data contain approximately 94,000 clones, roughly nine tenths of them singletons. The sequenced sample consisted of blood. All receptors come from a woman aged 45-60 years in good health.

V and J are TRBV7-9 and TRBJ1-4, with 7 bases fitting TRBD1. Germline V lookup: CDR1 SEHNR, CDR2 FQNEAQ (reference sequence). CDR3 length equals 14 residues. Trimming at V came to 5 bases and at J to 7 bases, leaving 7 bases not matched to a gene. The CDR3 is CASSPGTESEKLFF. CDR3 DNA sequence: TGTGCCAGCAGCCCCGGGACAGAAAGTGAAAAACTGTTTTTT.

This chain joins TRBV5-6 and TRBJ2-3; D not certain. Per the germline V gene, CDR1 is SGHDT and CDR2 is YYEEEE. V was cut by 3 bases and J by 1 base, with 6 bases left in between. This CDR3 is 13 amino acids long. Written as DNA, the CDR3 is TGTGCCAGCAGCTGGGCCGGCACAGATACGCAGTATTTT. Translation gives CASSWAGTDTQYF.

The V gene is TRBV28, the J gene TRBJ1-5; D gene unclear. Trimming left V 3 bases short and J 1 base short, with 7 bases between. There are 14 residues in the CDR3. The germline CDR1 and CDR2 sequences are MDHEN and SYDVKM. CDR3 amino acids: CASSFGGSNQPQHF. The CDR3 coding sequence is TGTGCCAGCAGTTTTGGTGGAAGCAATCAGCCCCAGCATTTT.

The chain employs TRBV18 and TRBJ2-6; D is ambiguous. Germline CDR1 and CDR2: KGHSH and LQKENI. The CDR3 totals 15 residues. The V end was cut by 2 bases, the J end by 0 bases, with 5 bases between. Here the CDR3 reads CASSPSSSGANVLTF. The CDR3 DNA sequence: TGTGCCAGCTCACCATCAAGCTCTGGGGCCAACGTCCTGACTTTC.

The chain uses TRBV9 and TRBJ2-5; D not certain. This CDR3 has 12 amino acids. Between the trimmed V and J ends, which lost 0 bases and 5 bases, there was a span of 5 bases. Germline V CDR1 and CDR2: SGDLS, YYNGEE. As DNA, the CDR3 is TGTGCCAGCAGCGTAGTAAGGGAGACCCAGTACTTC. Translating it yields CASSVVRETQYF.

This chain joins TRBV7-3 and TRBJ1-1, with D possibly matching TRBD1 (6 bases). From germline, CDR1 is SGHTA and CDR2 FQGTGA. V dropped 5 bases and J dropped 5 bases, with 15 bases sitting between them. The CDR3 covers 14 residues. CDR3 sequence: CASSGTHAGTEAFF. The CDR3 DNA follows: TGTGCCAGCAGCGGGACACACGCAGGTACTGAAGCTTTCTTT.

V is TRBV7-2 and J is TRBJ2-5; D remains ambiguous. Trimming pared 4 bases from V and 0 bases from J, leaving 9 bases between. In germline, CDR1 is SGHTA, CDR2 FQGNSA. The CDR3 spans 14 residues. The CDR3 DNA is TGTGCCAGCAGCTATAGGTACAACCAAGAGACCCAGTACTTC. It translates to CASSYRYNQETQYF.

The DNA for the CDR3 is TGTGCCATGAGAAGCTCCCCGACCGGCGTAGATACGCAGTATTTT. Translated, it gives CAMRSSPTGVDTQYF. The chain has TRBV10-3 and TRBJ2-3; D call uncertain. Germline CDR1 and CDR2: ENHRY and SYGVKD. V was trimmed by 9 bases and J by 5 bases, leaving 21 bases between them. This CDR3 is built from 15 residues.

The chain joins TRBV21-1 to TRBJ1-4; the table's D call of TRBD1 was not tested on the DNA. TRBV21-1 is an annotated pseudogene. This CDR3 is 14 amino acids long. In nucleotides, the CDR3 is TGTGCCAGCAGCGAAACAGGGGGCGATGAAAAACTGTTTTTT. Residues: CASSETGGDEKLFF.

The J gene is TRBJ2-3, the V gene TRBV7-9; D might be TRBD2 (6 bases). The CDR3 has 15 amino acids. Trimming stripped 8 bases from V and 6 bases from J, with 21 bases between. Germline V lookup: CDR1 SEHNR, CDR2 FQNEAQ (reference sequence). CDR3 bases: TGTGCCAGCCCCACAAGGGAGGAGCCCCTCGATACGCAGTATTTT. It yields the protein CASPTREEPLDTQYF.

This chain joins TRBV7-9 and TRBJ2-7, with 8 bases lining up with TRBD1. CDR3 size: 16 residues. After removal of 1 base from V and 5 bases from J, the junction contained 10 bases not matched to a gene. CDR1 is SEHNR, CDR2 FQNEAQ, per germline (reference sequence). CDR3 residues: CASSLDPGQGSNEQYF. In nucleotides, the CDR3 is TGTGCCAGCAGCTTAGATCCCGGACAGGGCAGCAACGAGCAGTACTTC. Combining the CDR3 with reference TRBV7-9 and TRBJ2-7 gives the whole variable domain DTGVSQNPRHKITKRGQNVTFRCDPISEHNRLYWYRQTLGQGPEFLTYFQNEAQLEKSRLLSDRFSAERPKGSFSTLEIQRTEQGDSAMYLCASSLDPGQGSNEQYFGPGTRLTVT.

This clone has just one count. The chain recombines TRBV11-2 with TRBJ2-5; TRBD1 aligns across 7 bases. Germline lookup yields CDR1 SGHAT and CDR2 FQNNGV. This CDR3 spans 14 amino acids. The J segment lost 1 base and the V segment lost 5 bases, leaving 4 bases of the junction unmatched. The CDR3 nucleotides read TGTGCCAGCAGCGAAAACAGGGGCCAAGAGACCCAGTACTTC. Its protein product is CASSENRGQETQYF.

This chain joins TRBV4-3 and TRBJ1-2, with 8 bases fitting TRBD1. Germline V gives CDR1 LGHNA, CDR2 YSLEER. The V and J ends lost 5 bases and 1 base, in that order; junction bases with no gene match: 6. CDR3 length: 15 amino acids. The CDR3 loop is CASSFNRGVNYGYTF. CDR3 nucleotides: TGCGCCAGCAGCTTTAACAGGGGGGTTAACTATGGCTACACCTTC.

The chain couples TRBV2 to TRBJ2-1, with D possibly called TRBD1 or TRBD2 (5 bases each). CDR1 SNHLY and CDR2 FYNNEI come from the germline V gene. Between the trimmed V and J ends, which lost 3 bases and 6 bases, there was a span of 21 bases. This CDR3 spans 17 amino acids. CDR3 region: CASSDLGTGDGRNEQFF. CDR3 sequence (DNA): TGTGCCAGCAGTGACCTAGGGACCGGAGACGGGCGCAATGAGCAGTTCTTC.

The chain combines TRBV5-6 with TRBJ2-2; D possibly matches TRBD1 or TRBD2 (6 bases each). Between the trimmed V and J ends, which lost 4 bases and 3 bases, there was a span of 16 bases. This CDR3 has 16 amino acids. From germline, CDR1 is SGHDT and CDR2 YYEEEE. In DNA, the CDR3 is TGTGCCAGCAGCCCCCCTTCGGGGGCGGACACCGGGGAGCTGTTTTTT. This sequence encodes CASSPPSGADTGELFF.

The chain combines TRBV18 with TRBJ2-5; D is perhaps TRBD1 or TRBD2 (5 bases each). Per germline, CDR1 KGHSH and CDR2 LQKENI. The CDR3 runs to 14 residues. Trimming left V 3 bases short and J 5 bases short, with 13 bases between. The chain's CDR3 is CASSPRESPETQYF. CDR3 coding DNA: TGTGCCAGCTCACCCAGGGAGAGCCCGGAGACCCAGTACTTC.

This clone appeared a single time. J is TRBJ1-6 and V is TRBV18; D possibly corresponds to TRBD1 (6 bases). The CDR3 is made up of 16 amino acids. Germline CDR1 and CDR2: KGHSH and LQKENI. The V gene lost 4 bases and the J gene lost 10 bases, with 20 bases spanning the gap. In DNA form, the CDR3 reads TGTGCCAGCTCACTAACTCCGGGGGCGGAGGAGTCACCCCTCCACTTT. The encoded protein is CASSLTPGAEESPLHF.

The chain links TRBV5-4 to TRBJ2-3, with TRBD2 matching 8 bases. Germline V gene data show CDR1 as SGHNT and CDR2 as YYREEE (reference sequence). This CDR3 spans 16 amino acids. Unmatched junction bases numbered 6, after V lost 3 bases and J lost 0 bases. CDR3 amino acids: CASSSGGGRSTDTQYF. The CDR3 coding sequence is TGTGCCAGCAGCTCGGGGGGCGGGAGGAGCACAGATACGCAGTATTTT.

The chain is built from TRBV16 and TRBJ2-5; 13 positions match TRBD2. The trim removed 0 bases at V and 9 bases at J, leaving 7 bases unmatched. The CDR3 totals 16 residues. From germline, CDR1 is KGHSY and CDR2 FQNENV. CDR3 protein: CASSQSTGTSGMAQYF. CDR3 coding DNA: TGTGCCAGCAGCCAATCGACCGGGACTAGCGGGATGGCCCAGTACTTC.

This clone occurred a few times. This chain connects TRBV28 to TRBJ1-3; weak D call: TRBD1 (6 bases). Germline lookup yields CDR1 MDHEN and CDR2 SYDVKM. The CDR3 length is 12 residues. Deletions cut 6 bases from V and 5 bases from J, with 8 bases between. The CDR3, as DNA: TGTGCCAGCAGACAGGGTCGAAACACCATATATTTT. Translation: CASRQGRNTIYF.